This T cell receptor beta chain was found in a study of regulatory T cells in long-lasting Graves disease. This clonotype was recorded a few times. Its matching antigen is unknown. Study findings and constraints: There were preferences for TRBV28, TRBJ1-2 and TRBJ2-5 in persistent disease.

The authors built TCR beta libraries using iRepertoire HTBI primers and Arm-PCR of CDR3 regions. In TCRdb, the multiplex PCR reads were re-called with MiXCR into one record per CDR3 protein. Of some 400,000 distinct CDR3 sequences listed, 15% were seen once; the top ten hold over 15%. This CDR3 is 15 amino acids long. Germline CDR1 is MNHEY and CDR2 is SVGEGT. V dropped 6 bases and J dropped 8; count of bases not matched to a gene: 12. The time point here: newly diagnosed GD, antithyroid drugs for less than 3 months. Preparation of the TCR library used RNA extracted from PBMCs. These data were also filed under a second study, of T cells in Graves' hyperthyroidism and ophthalmopathy. According to that study: In blood, most of the thyroid clonotypes expanded above 0.001 were also present.

The TCR comes from a woman aged 25 to 39 with Graves disease. The chain joins TRBV6-2 or TRBV6-3 to TRBJ1-4; 7 positions match TRBD1. The specimen was peripheral blood mononuclear cells (PBMCs), collected at new diagnosis, from a patient treated with antithyroid drugs. The CDR3: CASSLVRGLEEKLFF. The CDR3 DNA reads as TGTGCCAGCAGCCTCGTGAGGGGGCTTGAAGAAAAACTGTTTTTT.